There are many counts of the clone carrying this TCR beta chain. Time point denoted: longitudinal time-point 3. This entry comes from a study of neurological immune-mediated disorders. The CDR3 contains 14 residues. Germline V gene data show CDR1 as SGHTA and CDR2 as FQGTGA. V was trimmed by 5 bases and J by 0 bases, leaving 9 bases between them. TCRdb used MiXCR to reprocess the 5' RACE reads, holding one entry per CDR3 protein. The sample carries over 90,000 distinct CDR3 sequences, 10% to 12% recorded once. The chain links TRBV7-3 to TRBJ2-3; D not certain. The receptor was isolated from a female donor with HTLV-1-associated myelopathy (HAM/TSP). The source material was PBMCs. CDR3 protein: CASSQMTSTDTQYF. CDR3 bases: TGTGCCAGCAGCCAAATGACAAGCACAGATACGCAGTATTTT.